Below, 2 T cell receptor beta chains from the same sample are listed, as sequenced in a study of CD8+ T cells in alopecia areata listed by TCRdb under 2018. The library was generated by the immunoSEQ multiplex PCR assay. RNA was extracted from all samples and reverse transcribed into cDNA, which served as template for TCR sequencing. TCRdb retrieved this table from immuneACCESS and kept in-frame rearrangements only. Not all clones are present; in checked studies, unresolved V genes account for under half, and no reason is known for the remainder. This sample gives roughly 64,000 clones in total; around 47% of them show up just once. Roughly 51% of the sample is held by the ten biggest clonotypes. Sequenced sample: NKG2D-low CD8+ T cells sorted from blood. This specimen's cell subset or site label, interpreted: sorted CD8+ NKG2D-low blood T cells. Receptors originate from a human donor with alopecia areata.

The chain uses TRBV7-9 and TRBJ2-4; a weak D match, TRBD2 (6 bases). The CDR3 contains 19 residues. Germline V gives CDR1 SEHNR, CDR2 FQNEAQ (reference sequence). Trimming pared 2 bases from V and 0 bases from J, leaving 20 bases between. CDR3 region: CASSLSTGEAPIAKNIQYF. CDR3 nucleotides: TGTGCCAGCAGCTTATCAACGGGAGAAGCCCCTATAGCCAAAAACATTCAGTACTTC.

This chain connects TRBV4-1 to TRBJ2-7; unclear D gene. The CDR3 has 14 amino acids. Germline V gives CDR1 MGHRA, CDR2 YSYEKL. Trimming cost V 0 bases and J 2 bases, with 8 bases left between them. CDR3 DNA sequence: TGCGCCAGCAGCCAAGAGAACCGCCCCTACGAGCAGTACTTC. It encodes CASSQENRPYEQYF.